This entry is about one TCR beta chain. Its antigen is still unknown. The PBMC originated from buffy coats obtained from healthy donors. This sample is drawn from a study of human CD8 memory T cell subsets. General observations from the study: Only minimal overlap was seen between the stem-like memory and the precursor exhausted T cell repertoires. Greater diversity in stem-like memory than precursor exhausted T cells was suggested by Chao1 estimates.

Germline V gene sequence: CDR1 MNHEY, CDR2 SVGEGT. This CDR3 has 14 residues. The TCR beta sequencing libraries came from UMI-labeled 5' RACE. For each CDR3 protein, TCRdb gives one entry from its re-call of the 5' RACE reads, without DNA. Its table records over 10,000 distinct CDR3 sequences. Material for sequencing was CD8+ T cells from PBMCs. The TCR sequence derives from a human donor in good health. The genes are TRBV6-2 or TRBV6-3 and TRBJ1-1. The CDR3 region is CASSRIYRNTEAFF.